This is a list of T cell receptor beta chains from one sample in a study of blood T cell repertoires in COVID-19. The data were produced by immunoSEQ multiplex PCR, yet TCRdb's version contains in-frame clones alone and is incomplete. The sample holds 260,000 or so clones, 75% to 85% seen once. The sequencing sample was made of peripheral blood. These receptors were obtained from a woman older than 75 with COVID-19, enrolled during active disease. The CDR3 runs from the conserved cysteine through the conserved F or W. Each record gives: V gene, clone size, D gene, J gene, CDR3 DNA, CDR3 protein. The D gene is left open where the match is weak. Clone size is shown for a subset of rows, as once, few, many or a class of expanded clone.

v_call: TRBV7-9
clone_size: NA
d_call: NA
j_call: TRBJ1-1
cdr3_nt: TGTGCCAGCAGCTTAGATGGCAGACAGAACACTGAAGCTTTCTTT
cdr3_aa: CASSLDGRQNTEAFF

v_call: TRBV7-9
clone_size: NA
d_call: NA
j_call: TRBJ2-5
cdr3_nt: TGTGCCAGCAGCCCCCTGGGCAGGGGTACGGAGACCCAGTACTTC
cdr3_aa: CASSPLGRGTETQYF

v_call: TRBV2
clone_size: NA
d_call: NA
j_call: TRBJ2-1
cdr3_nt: TGTGCCAGCAACCGGGCAGGGGTCAATGAGCAGTTCTTC
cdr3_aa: CASNRAGVNEQFF

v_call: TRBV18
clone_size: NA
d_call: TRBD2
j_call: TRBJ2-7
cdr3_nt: TGTGCCAGCTCACCACCGGGACTAGCGGGAGGCCAATCCTACGAGCAGTACTTC
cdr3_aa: CASSPPGLAGGQSYEQYF

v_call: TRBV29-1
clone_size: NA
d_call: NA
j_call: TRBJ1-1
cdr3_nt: TGCAGCGCCTCTCGGGGTGGGAACACTGAAGCTTTCTTT
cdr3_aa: CSASRGGNTEAFF

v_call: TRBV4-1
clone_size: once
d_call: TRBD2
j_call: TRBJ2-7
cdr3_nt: TGCGCCAGCAGCCAAGAACTAGCGGACTACGAGCAGTACTTC
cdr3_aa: CASSQELADYEQYF

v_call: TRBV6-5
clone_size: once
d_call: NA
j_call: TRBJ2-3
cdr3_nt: TGTGCCAGCAGTTACGGCGGGGTCAGCACAGATACGCAGTATTTT
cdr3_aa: CASSYGGVSTDTQYF

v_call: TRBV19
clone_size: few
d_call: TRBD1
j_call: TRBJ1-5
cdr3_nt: TGTGCCAGTAGCCCATTGACAAGGACAGGGGTTGCCAATCAGCCCCAGCATTTT
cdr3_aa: CASSPLTRTGVANQPQHF

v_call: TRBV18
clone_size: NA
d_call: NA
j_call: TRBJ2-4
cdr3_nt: TGTGCCAGCTCACCTTTACTAGGCTTAGCCAAAAACATTCAGTACTTC
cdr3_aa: CASSPLLGLAKNIQYF

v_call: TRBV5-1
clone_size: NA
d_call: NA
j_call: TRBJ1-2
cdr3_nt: TGCGCCAGCAGCGTACTTCGCGGGACTTCAGCGGACTATGGCTACACCTTC
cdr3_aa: CASSVLRGTSADYGYTF

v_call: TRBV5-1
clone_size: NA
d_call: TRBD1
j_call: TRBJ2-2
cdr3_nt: TGCGCCAGCAGCTTGGACAGGGGTCCCGGGGAGCTGTTTTTT
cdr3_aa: CASSLDRGPGELFF

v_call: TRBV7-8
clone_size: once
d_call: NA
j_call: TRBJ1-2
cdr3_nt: TGTGCCAGCAGCTTAGGCGGACAGTATGGCTACACCTTC
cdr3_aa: CASSLGGQYGYTF

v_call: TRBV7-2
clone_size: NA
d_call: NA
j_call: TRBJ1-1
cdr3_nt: TGTGCCAGCAGCCCCCGGGTCCGTACTGAAGCTTTCTTT
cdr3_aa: CASSPRVRTEAFF

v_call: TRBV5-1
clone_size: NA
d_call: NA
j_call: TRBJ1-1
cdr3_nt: TGCGCCAGCAGCGCCAAACTTTGGGGCATGGGCACTGAAGCTTTCTTT
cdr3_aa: CASSAKLWGMGTEAFF

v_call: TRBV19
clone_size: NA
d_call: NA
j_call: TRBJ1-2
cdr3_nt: TGTGCCAGTAGTACCAGATCCGTCTATGGCTACACCTTC
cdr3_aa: CASSTRSVYGYTF

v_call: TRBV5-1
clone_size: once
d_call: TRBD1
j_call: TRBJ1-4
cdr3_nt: TGCGCCAGCAGCTTACAGGGGAATCTTGATGAAAAACTGTTTTTT
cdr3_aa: CASSLQGNLDEKLFF

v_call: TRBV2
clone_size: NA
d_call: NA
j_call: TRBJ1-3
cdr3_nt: TGTGCCAGCAGTGAGGAATGGGGGCCGGGAAACACCATATATTTT
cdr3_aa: CASSEEWGPGNTIYF

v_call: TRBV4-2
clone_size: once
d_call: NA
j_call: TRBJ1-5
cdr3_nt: TGTGCCAGCAGCCAAGAAGCCCAGGGCAATCAGCCCCAGCATTTT
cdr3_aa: CASSQEAQGNQPQHF

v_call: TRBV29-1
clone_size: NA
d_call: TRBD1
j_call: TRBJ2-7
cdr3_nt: TGCAGCGTTGCCGGGACAGGGAACTACGAGCAGTACTTC
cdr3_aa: CSVAGTGNYEQYF

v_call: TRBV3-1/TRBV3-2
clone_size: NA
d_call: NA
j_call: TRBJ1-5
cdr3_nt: TGTGCCAGCAGCCAAGGCAGGGATCAGCCCCAGCATTTT
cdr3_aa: CASSQGRDQPQHF

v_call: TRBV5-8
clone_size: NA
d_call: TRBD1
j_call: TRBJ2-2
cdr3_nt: TGTGCCAGCACCACTCGGGACAGGGGGCTTGGGACCGGGGAGCTGTTTTTT
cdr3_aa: CASTTRDRGLGTGELFF

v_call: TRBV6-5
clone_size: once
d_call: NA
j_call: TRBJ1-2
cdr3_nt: TGTGCCAGCAGTTTTAAAGGGGTCGGTGGCTACACCTTC
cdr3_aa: CASSFKGVGGYTF

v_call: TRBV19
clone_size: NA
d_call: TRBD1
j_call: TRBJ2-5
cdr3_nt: TGTGCCAGTAGTATCTCTGGGAGGCAGGGGGCCCCTGAGACCCAGTACTTC
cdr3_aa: CASSISGRQGAPETQYF

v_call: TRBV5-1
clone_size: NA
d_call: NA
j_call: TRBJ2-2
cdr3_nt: TGCGCCAGCAGCAGGAGGGACGGGAACACCGGGGAGCTGTTTTTT
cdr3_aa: CASSRRDGNTGELFF

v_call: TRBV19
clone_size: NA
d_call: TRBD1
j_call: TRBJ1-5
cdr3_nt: TGTGCCAGTAGTATAGGGGGGACAGGGGTTAATCAGCCCCAGCATTTT
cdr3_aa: CASSIGGTGVNQPQHF

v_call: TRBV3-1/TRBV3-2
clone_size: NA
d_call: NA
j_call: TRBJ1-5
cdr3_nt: TGTGCCAGCAGCCAAGGAGGGCAGTTTTTACAGCCCCAGCATTTT
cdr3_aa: CASSQGGQFLQPQHF

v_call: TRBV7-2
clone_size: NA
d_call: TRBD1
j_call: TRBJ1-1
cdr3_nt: TGTGCCAGCAGCGGGACAGGGGTGAATGCTTTCTTT
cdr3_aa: CASSGTGVNAFF

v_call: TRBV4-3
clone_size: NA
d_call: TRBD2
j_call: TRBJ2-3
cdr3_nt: TGCGCCAGCAGCCAAAGGGCTAGCGGGGAGAATACGATGGGGACAGATACGCAGTATTTT
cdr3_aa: CASSQRASGENTMGTDTQYF

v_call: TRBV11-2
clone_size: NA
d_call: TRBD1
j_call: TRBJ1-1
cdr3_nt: TGTGCCAGCAGCTTAGCGGGGACAGGGAGGGCCACTGAAGCTTTCTTT
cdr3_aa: CASSLAGTGRATEAFF

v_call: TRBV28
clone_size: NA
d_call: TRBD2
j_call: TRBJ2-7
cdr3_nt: TGTGCCAGCACTCGTCCCCCAGCGGGACGCTCCTACGAGCAGTACTTC
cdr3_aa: CASTRPPAGRSYEQYF

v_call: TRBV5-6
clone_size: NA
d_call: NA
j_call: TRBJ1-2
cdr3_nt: TGTGCCAGCAGCTTTGTTCGTGGAGACTATGGCTACACCTTC
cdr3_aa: CASSFVRGDYGYTF

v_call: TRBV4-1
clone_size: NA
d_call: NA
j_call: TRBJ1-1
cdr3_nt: TGCGCCAGCACCCCAGGTCCCCAAAACACTGAAGCTTTCTTT
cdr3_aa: CASTPGPQNTEAFF

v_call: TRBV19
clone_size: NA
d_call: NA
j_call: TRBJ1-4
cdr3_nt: TGTGCCAGCTTTGATGGGGCCCAGAGGGAAAAACTGTTTTTT
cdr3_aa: CASFDGAQREKLFF

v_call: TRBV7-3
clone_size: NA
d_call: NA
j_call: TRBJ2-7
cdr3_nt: TGTGCCAGCAGCCCCCGACAGTCCTACGAGCAGTACTTC
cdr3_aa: CASSPRQSYEQYF

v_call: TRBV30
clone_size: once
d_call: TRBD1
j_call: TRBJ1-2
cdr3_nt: TGTGCCTGGACCCGCGGGGTGACAGGGGTAGGGGGCTACACCTTC
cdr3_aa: CAWTRGVTGVGGYTF

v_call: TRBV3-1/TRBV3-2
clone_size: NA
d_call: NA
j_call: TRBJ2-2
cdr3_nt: TGTGCCAGCAGCCAGGGCACTAGGGACACCGGGGAGCTGTTTTTT
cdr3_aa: CASSQGTRDTGELFF